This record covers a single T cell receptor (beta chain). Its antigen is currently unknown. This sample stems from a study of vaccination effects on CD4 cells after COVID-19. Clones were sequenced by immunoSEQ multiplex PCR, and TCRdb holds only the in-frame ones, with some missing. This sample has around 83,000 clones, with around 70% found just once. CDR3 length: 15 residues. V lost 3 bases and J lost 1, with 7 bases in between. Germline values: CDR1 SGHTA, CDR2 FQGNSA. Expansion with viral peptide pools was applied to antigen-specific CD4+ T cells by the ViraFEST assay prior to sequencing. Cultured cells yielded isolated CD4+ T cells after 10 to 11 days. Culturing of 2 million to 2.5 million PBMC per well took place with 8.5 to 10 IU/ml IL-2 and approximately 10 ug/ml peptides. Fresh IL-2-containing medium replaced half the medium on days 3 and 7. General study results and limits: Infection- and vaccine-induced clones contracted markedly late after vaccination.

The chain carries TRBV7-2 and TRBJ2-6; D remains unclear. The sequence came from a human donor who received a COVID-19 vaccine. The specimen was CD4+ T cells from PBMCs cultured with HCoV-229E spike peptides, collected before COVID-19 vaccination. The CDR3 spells CASSLRPSGANVLTF. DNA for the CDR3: TGTGCCAGCAGCTTGAGGCCTTCTGGGGCCAACGTCCTGACTTTC.